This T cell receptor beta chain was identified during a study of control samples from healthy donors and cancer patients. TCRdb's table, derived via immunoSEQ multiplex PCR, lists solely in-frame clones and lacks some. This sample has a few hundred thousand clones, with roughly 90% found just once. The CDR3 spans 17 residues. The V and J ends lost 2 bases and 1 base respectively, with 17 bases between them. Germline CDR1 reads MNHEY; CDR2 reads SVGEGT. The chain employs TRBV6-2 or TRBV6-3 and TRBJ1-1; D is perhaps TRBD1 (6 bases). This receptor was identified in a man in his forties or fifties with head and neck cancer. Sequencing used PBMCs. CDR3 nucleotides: TGTGCCAGCAGTTACGGGGGCCTCGGACGGCCGAACACTGAAGCTTTCTTT. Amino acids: CASSYGGLGRPNTEAFF.